This T cell receptor (beta chain) was captured by sequencing in a study of identical twins. From the 5' RACE reads, TCRdb called clonotypes with MiXCR, one entry per CDR3 protein. The table includes fewer than 250,000 distinct CDR3 sequences, 7% detected once. V trimming: 6 bases; J trimming: 2 bases; junction bases outside the gene matches: 6. Germline V gene sequence: CDR1 MNHNS, CDR2 SASEGT. CDR3 length equals 17 residues. There are a few counts of this clonotype. These data are also associated with another study on yellow fever vaccine responses in identical twins.

This TCR was sampled from a woman aged 18-29 years in good health. The sequenced sample consisted of memory (CD45RO+) T cells sorted from blood. V is TRBV6-1 and J is TRBJ2-3, with 15 bases matching TRBD2. This chain's CDR3 is CASSAGLAGGPTDTQYF. The CDR3 DNA is TGTGCCAGCAGCGCCGGACTAGCGGGAGGGCCCACAGATACGCAGTATTTT.